This T cell receptor (beta chain) was captured in a study of T cell changes during pregnancy in multiple sclerosis. Sequencing used immunoSEQ multiplex PCR; TCRdb keeps in-frame clones, though not all of them. This sample has 50,000 to 65,000 clones, with around nine tenths found just once. From germline, CDR1 is MNHEY and CDR2 SMNVEV (reference sequence). The CDR3 extends over 17 amino acids. Trimming took 6 bases from V and 2 from J; bases not matched to a gene: 7. Material: CD8+ T cells from peripheral blood mononuclear cells, obtained before pregnancy. The receptor comes from a female donor with multiple sclerosis, enrolled in a pregnancy study. The chain carries TRBV27 and TRBJ2-3; 14 bases are a match to TRBD2. CDR3 protein: CASSALTSGGVTDTQYF. The DNA of the CDR3 is TGTGCCAGCAGCGCCCTGACTAGCGGGGGGGTCACAGATACGCAGTATTTT.